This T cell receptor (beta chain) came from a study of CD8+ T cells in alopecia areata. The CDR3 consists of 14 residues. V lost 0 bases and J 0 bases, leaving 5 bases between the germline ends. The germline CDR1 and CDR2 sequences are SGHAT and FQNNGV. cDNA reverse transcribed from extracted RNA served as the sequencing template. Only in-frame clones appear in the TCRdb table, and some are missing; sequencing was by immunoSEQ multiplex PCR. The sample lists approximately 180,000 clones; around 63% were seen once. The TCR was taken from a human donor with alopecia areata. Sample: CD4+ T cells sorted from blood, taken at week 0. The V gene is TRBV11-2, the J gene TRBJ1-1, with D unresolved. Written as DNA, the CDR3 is TGTGCCAGCAGCTTAGATCTAATGAACACTGAAGCTTTCTTT. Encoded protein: CASSLDLMNTEAFF.